This TCR beta chain was sequenced during a study of T cells in Graves' hyperthyroidism and ophthalmopathy. TCR beta CDR3 regions were amplified from RNA transcripts. In the first-round RT-PCR of the TCR CDR3, the HTBI primer set was used. One entry per CDR3 protein results from TCRdb running MiXCR on the multiplex PCR reads. In the table there are about 700,000 distinct CDR3 sequences, 12% to 15% of which are singletons. This clonotype came up many times. Trimming took off 5 bases at V and 2 bases at J, with 7 bases between the two ends. CDR1 is SGHNT and CDR2 is YENEEA in the germline V gene. The CDR3 consists of 13 residues.

The TCR originated in a woman aged 18 to 35 with Graves' hyperthyroidism. The chain employs TRBV11-3 and TRBJ1-3; D is unresolved. The sample was blood. CDR3 DNA: TGTGCCAGCAGCCCTACAGCTGGAAACACCATATATTTT. Residues: CASSPTAGNTIYF. Full variable domain (outside the CDR3, taken from reference TRBV11-3 and TRBJ1-3): EAGVVQSPRYKIIEKKQPVAFWCNPISGHNTLYWYLQNLGQGPELLIRYENEEAVDDSQLPKDRFSAERLKGVDSTLKIQPAELGDSAVYLCASSPTAGNTIYFGEGSWLTVV.